This T cell receptor (beta chain) was identified in a study of chronic HIV infection and antiretroviral therapy. TCRdb itself ran the 5' RACE reads through MiXCR, one entry per CDR3 protein. The sample holds approximately 40,000 distinct CDR3 sequences, more than 8% seen once. This clonotype was counted ten times or more. The CDR3 is made up of 16 amino acids. J gave up 2 bases and V 5 bases, and 6 bases lay outside the gene matches. CDR1 is MDHEN, CDR2 SYDVKM, per germline. What was sequenced was peripheral blood. This receptor was obtained from an adult who had HIV and had not received antiretroviral therapy, or was an uninfected healthy control (not recorded which). This chain connects TRBV28 to TRBJ1-2; 12 positions agree with TRBD1. CDR3 nucleotide sequence: TGTGCCAGCAGTCCAACCGGGACAGGGGGCAACTATGGCTACACCTTC. Protein sequence: CASSPTGTGGNYGYTF.